The subject of this entry is one T cell receptor beta chain. Its binding antigen is unknown. From each donor, an approximately 2.3 ml peripheral blood sample was collected into PAXgene tubes and kept at -80 degrees C. Without any T cell sorting, total RNA was extracted from whole blood using the PAXgene blood miRNA kit on an automated QIAcube. Deep TCRalpha and TCRbeta repertoire profiling with unique molecular barcoding was performed on peripheral blood of monozygotic twin pairs concordant or discordant for inflammatory bowel disease. Smoking habits were recorded for all twin pairs, and each individual was classified as a current, former or never smoker. This sample was taken from a study of monozygotic twins with inflammatory bowel disease (dated by TCRdb to between 2018 and 2020). At the level of the whole study: The complete study included about 30 monozygotic twin pairs: 19 IBD-discordant Danish pairs and nine German pairs, of which four were IBD-concordant and five were IBD-discordant. Each individual had, on average, about 151 000 unique TCRalpha sequences and 181 000 unique TCRbeta sequences available for analysis. The search for disease-associated traits relied mainly on comparing IBD patients with their genetically identical healthy co-twins within discordant pairs. Results and caveats for the whole study, not just this receptor: The results gave no support for a single strong signal or clonotype linked to IBD. Compared with healthy twins, IBD patients had fewer clonotypes in common with other individuals, a difference most pronounced in patients showing signs of disease activity. The analysis was unable to tell different T cell subtypes apart. Background noise and inter-individual variability may have been introduced into the repertoires by the differing immunosuppressive treatments among patients. IBD patients had lower TCRbeta repertoire diversity, measured by the inverse Simpson index, than their healthy co-twins. Repertoire similarity did not differ between concordant and discordant twins, possibly due to limited statistical power.

Library preparation was by 5' RACE. Each TCR library was prepared from around 3.5 ug of total RNA. For each sample, cDNA synthesis was carried out in eight separate reactions using SMARTScribe reverse transcriptase. During cDNA synthesis, template switching introduced unique molecular identifiers that contained a 6-nucleotide sample barcode. TCRalpha and TCRbeta cDNA was amplified in two nested PCRs of approximately 17 and 9 cycles, and bead purification was carried out after each PCR. Before amplification, the cDNA was both treated with uracil DNA-glycosylase and purified with the QIAquick PCR purification kit. In the second PCR, Illumina TruSeq-compatible adapters and sample-specific barcodes were added. Library quality and concentration were assessed using TapeStation and Qubit, and roughly 5.5 ng of each library was pooled. Pooled libraries were sequenced on an Illumina HiSeq2500 single-index Rapid Run with 2 x 100 bp reads and custom sequencing primers. In the original analysis: PCR and sequencing errors were corrected by UMI-based consensus assembly using MiGEC version 1.2.6. MiXCR version 2.1.1 handled V(D)J alignment, clonotype assembly and CDR3 extraction. Gene usage, clonotype sharing and MAIT/NKT TCR abundance were normalised by analysing the top 1000, 10 000 and 20 000 clonotypes per sample. Diversity was computed as the inverse Simpson index with the vegan R package after downsampling to 27 000 UMIs. Statistical testing used paired Mann-Whitney U tests on the discordant twin pairs and applied Benjamini-Hochberg correction for multiple testing. TCRdb reprocessed the reads and provides one entry for every CDR3 protein sequence; no DNA is given. TCRdb's processing, not the authors' own work, is the source of the V and J calls. This sample's table carries about 160,000 distinct CDR3 sequences. The ten largest make up approximately 2.5% of the sample.

This receptor was identified in a human donor with ulcerative colitis or Crohn's disease, or a healthy co-twin of an affected twin (not recorded which). The sequenced material came from blood.

The CDR3 protein sequence reads: CASSKDRVTGELFF. The rearranged segments are TRBV5-1 and TRBJ2-2; without DNA, the TCRdb call of TRBD1 cannot be checked. The CDR3 spans 14 residues, from the cysteine through the phenylalanine. No DNA is recorded. CDR1 and CDR2, per the germline V gene, are SGHRS and YFSETQ.